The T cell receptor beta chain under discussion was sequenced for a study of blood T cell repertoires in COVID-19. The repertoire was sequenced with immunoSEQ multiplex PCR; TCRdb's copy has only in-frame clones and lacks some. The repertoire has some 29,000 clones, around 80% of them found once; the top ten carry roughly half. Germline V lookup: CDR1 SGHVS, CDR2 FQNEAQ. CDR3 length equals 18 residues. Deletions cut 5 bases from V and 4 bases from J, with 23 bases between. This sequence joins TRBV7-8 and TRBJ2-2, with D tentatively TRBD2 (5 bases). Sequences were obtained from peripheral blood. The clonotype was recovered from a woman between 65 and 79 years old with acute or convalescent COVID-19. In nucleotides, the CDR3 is TGTGCCAGCAGCCCTCAGCAGGTAACCCCCGAGGGCACCGGGGAGCTGTTTTTT. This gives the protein CASSPQQVTPEGTGELFF.